This T cell receptor beta chain was documented in a study of PD-L1 blockade in urothelial cancer. Using immunoSEQ multiplex PCR, the repertoire was profiled, and TCRdb retains in-frame clones only, with some absent. The table shows more than 45,000 clones, with around 86% occurring only once. CDR1 and CDR2 from the germline V gene are SGHRS and YFSETQ. The CDR3 totals 15 residues. Trimming removed 0 bases at V and 0 bases at J, with 4 bases between. In this sample, this clone turned up a few times. Time point denoted: pretreatment peripheral blood. The genes are TRBV5-1 and TRBJ2-6; D gene unclear. The TCR sequence derives from a middle-aged man with urothelial cancer. Material: PBMCs, obtained around atezolizumab (anti-PD-L1) treatment. The CDR3 region has the DNA TGCGCCAGCAGCTTGGCCATCTCTGGGGCCAACGTCCTGACTTTC. Protein: CASSLAISGANVLTF.